The clone carrying this T cell receptor beta chain was recorded only once. Its target is unknown. Every subset had its genomic DNA shared out evenly among several immunoSEQ plates. Produced via immunoSEQ multiplex PCR; TCRdb's table is partial and in-frame only. The data show 630,000 or so clones, more than 95% seen once. The data were obtained in a study of shared clonotypes between healthy human individuals. Overall study context: The plates for each donor numbered three CD4 naive, three CD4 memory, two CD8 naive and one CD8 memory. General study results and limits: The diversity represented, both genetic and in exposure history, was limited by few donors.

The CDR3 covers 13 residues. The ends were cut back, 6 bases at V and 8 bases at J, with 14 bases in the middle. Germline V gene lookup returns CDR1 MDHEN and CDR2 SYDVKM. Naive CD8 cells, CD45RO-negative and positively selected for CCR7, excluded terminally differentiated effector memory CD45RA+ cells. Nashville, Tennessee was home to all donors, who were Caucasian adults. The sample consisted of naive CD8+ T cells sorted from blood. This receptor was taken from a man younger than 40 in good health. The rearrangement uses TRBV28 and TRBJ2-4; the D gene is possibly TRBD1 (5 bases). The CDR3 sequence: CASSPRTRHIQYF. In DNA form, the CDR3 reads TGTGCCAGCAGCCCGAGGACACGTCACATTCAGTACTTC.